This T cell receptor (beta chain) was found in a study of T cell clonotyping in hematopoietic cell transplantation. Germline-derived CDR1 and CDR2 are MNHEY and SMNVEV (reference sequence). Trimming took 8 bases from V and 6 from J; bases not matched to a gene: 13. The CDR3 has 15 amino acids. Time point: recipient sample about 28 days before transplant, after cytoreduction. The repertoire was sequenced with immunoSEQ multiplex PCR; TCRdb's copy has only in-frame clones and lacks some. The table records around 21,000 clones, roughly 77% of them present only once. This sample comprised peripheral blood mononuclear cells, obtained before stem cell transplant. The sequence came from a man aged 60-69 years with acute myeloid leukemia. Some clones in this sample may be carry-over from other donors' samples. This rearrangement joins TRBV27 to TRBJ2-5; 9 positions agree with TRBD1. CDR3 nucleotide sequence: TGTGCCAGCTCCCCTGGGGACAGGGCGTGGAAGACCCAGTACTTC. Its protein product is CASSPGDRAWKTQYF.